The 14 T cell receptor beta chains below were found in one sample sequenced in a study of T cell responses to AZD1222 COVID-19 vaccine. Assay used: immunoSEQ multiplex PCR; TCRdb lists only in-frame clones, some missing. Of 150,000 to 200,000 clones detected, 90% appear once; the ten largest clones hold 1.5%. Sequencing used peripheral blood, obtained on day 0 of AZD1222 vaccination. The source is an adult in good health.

The rearrangement links TRBV30 to TRBJ1-5, with a tentative D call TRBD1 (5 bases). Looked up from germline, CDR1 is GTSNPN and CDR2 is SVGIG (reference sequence). The V end lost 2 bases, the J end lost 4 bases, and 18 bases lay between the germline ends. This CDR3 contains 16 residues. The CDR3 reads CAWSPSSGRGNQPQHF. The CDR3 coding sequence is TGTGCCTGGAGTCCTTCGTCGGGACGGGGGAATCAGCCCCAGCATTTT.

This chain connects TRBV28 to TRBJ2-7; 7 bases align to TRBD2. Losses at the gene ends were 3 bases for V and 6 bases for J; bases not matched to a gene: 11. CDR3 length equals 15 residues. Germline V gives CDR1 MDHEN, CDR2 SYDVKM. The CDR3 DNA reads TGTGCCAGCAGTTTTCGGGCCCGGGGGAGGGGCGAGCAGTACTTC. It specifies CASSFRARGRGEQYF.

The V gene is TRBV5-6, the J gene TRBJ2-2, with unresolved D. There are 14 residues in the CDR3. Per germline, CDR1 SGHDT and CDR2 YYEEEE. Trimming removed 2 bases at V and 1 base at J, with 6 bases between. For the CDR3, the DNA is TGTGCCAGCAGCTTCAAAGAGAACACCGGGGAGCTGTTTTTT. This gives the protein CASSFKENTGELFF. The whole variable domain, filled in from reference TRBV5-6 and TRBJ2-2, reads DAGVTQSPTHLIKTRGQQVTLRCSPKSGHDTVSWYQQALGQGPQFIFQYYEEEERQRGNFPDRFSGHQFPNYSSELNVNALLLGDSALYLCASSFKENTGELFFGEGSRLTVL.

The genes are TRBV6-5 and TRBJ1-1; 10 bases map to TRBD1. V was pared by 6 bases and J by 2 bases, with 6 bases of the junction left unmatched. The germline gives CDR1 MNHEY, CDR2 SVGAGI. The CDR3 spans 15 residues. This chain's CDR3 is CASRPDRGFNTEAFF. The CDR3 DNA is TGTGCCAGCAGACCGGACAGGGGGTTTAACACTGAAGCTTTCTTT.

This clone appeared once. This chain links TRBV7-9 with TRBJ1-2; D not certain. Germline assignment: CDR1 SEHNR and CDR2 FQNEAQ (reference sequence). This CDR3 contains 13 residues. Deletions cut 7 bases from V and 6 bases from J, with 15 bases between. The CDR3 nucleotides read TGTGCCAGCACGGGCCAGACCCCTGATGGCTACACCTTC. Residues: CASTGQTPDGYTF.

The chain couples TRBV11-2 to TRBJ1-3; 9 bases line up with TRBD1. The CDR3 sequence is 15 residues long. Germline trimming cut 3 bases from V and 5 bases from J; bases unmatched to any gene: 5. CDR1 and CDR2 (germline): SGHAT, FQNNGV. The CDR3 loop reads CASSFRQGGRNTIYF. For the CDR3, the DNA is TGTGCCAGCAGCTTTAGACAGGGGGGGCGAAACACCATATATTTT.

The rearrangement links TRBV7-9 to TRBJ1-2; D not resolved. This CDR3 has 12 residues. Trimming stripped 2 bases from V and 2 bases from J, with 3 bases between. Germline-derived CDR1 and CDR2 are SEHNR and FQNEAQ (reference sequence). The CDR3 spells CASSLPNYGYTF. DNA for the CDR3: TGTGCCAGCAGCTTACCCAACTATGGCTACACCTTC.

The chain joins TRBV12-2 to TRBJ1-1; the table assigns TRBD1, which was not confirmed against the DNA. TRBV12-2 is a pseudogene. The CDR3 runs 14 residues. The CDR3 DNA follows: TGTGCAAGTCGCTTACAGGGTCTGAACACTGAAGCTTTCTTT. Amino acids: CASRLQGLNTEAFF.

This chain uses TRBV9 with TRBJ1-2; D is unclear. V lost 4 bases and J lost 7, with 11 bases in between. The CDR3 covers 12 residues. Germline V CDR1 and CDR2: SGDLS, YYNGEE. The CDR3 protein is CASSLDWGGYTF. The CDR3 region has the DNA TGTGCCAGCAGCCTTGACTGGGGTGGCTACACCTTC.

In nucleotides, the CDR3 is TGTGCCAGCAGCCAGTGGAGCTCTGGGGCCAACGTCCTGACTTTC. Translated, it gives CASSQWSSGANVLTF. The chain recombines TRBV7-3 with TRBJ2-6, with D uncertain. CDR1 is SGHTA, CDR2 FQGTGA, per germline. The CDR3 consists of 15 residues. Trimming removed 5 bases at V and 0 bases at J, with 8 bases between. Full variable domain (rest looked up from reference TRBV7-3 and TRBJ2-6): GAGVSQTPSNKVTEKGKYVELRCDPISGHTALYWYRQSLGQGPEFLIYFQGTGAADDSGLPNDRFFAVRPEGSVSTLKIQRTERGDSAVYLCASSQWSSGANVLTFGAGSRLTVL.

The chain combines TRBV9 with TRBJ1-3; possible D gene TRBD1, 5 bases. The germline V gene has CDR1 SGDLS and CDR2 YYNGEE. The length of the CDR3 is 17 residues. V gave up 1 base and J gave up 0 bases, with 14 bases separating them. CDR3 nucleotide sequence: TGTGCCAGCAGCGTATCGGGACTAGCGGACTCTGGAAACACCATATATTTT. Residues: CASSVSGLADSGNTIYF.

The chain carries TRBV9 and TRBJ1-4; D remains ambiguous. CDR1 SGDLS and CDR2 YYNGEE come from the germline V gene. Trimming pared 0 bases from V and 5 bases from J, leaving 14 bases between. This CDR3 is 16 amino acids long. CDR3 residues: CASSVGSDNRNEKLFF. The DNA for the CDR3 is TGTGCCAGCAGCGTAGGGTCAGACAATCGGAATGAAAAACTGTTTTTT. Together with reference TRBV9 and TRBJ1-4, the CDR3 gives the full variable domain: DSGVTQTPKHLITATGQRVTLRCSPRSGDLSVYWYQQSLDQGLQFLIQYYNGEERAKGNILERFSAQQFPDLHSELNLSSLELGDSALYFCASSVGSDNRNEKLFFGSGTQLSVL.

The sample holds one count of this clone. The chain combines TRBV6-5 with TRBJ1-2; TRBD1 matches 8 bases. CDR3 size: 14 residues. Germline assignment: CDR1 MNHEY and CDR2 SVGAGI. The V and J ends lost 0 bases and 7 bases, in that order; junction bases with no gene match: 4. CDR3 in DNA: TGTGCCAGCAGTTACTCACCAGGGGGCGGTGGCTACACCTTC. This translates into CASSYSPGGGGYTF.

The rearrangement links TRBV6-1 to TRBJ1-2; TRBD1 is a possible D gene (6 bases). Germline V CDR1 and CDR2: MNHNS, SASEGT. The CDR3 is 16 amino acids. V shed 3 bases and J shed 0 bases, with 14 bases lying between them. The CDR3 loop reads CASSDTIRTANYGYTF. CDR3 coding DNA: TGTGCCAGCAGTGACACTATTCGGACAGCTAACTATGGCTACACCTTC.